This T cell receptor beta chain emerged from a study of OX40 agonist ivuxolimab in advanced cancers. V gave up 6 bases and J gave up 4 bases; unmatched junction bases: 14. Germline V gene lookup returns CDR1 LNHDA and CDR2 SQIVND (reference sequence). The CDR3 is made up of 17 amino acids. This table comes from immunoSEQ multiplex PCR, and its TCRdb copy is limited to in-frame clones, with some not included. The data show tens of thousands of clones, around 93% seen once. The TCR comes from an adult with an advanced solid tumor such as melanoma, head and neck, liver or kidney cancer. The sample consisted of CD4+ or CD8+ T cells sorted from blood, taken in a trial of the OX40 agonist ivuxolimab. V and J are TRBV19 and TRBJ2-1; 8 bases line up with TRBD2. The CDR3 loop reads CASSLIVSGRPYNEQFF. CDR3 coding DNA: TGTGCCAGTAGCCTAATAGTGAGCGGGAGACCGTACAATGAGCAGTTCTTC.